This TCR beta chain was identified during a study of T-cell memory formation after mild COVID-19. Findings of the study overall: CD4+ bias marked clones expanding day 15 to 37, unlike balanced contracting clones.

A few counts support this clonotype. What it binds is not known. The CDR3 spans 12 residues. TCRdb passed the 5' RACE reads through MiXCR, listing each CDR3 protein once. The data hold approximately 150,000 distinct CDR3 sequences, with about 15% observed a single time. This receptor was taken from an adult woman who had mild COVID-19 (a few samples of this study predate the infection). Cell type and time point are not known. The source material was PBMCs or a T cell subset sorted from them (not recorded which). This rearrangement joins TRBV21-1 to TRBJ1-1. TRBV21-1 is classified as a pseudogene. CDR3 bases: TGTGCCAGCCCCGATACGAACACTGAAGCTTTCTTT. It translates to CASPDTNTEAFF.